This T cell receptor (beta chain) was retrieved from a study of blood T cell repertoires in COVID-19. Study-wide background: The United States, Italy and Spain supplied acute and convalescent COVID-19 samples. PBMCs, B-cell-depleted T cells, or T cells provided the cDNA or gDNA that made up the material.

Original methodology: Using reference gene primer amplification, nucleated cell counts were estimated. Here immunoSEQ multiplex PCR was the method, and the copy in TCRdb shows in-frame clones only, minus some. V and J calls plus clone size are reproduced from that table; the DNA served to infer D and trimming. The sample shows about 180,000 clones, approximately 87% of them seen only once. This CDR3 is built from 17 residues. Trimming shortened V by 1 base and J by 0 bases, and 13 bases separated the two germline ends. Germline loops: CDR1 MNHNS, CDR2 SASEGT. The TCR sequence derives from a man aged 70 or older with active or convalescent COVID-19. The sequenced material came from peripheral blood. The rearrangement links TRBV6-1 to TRBJ1-5, with D tentatively TRBD1 (5 bases). CDR3 sequence (DNA): TGTGCCAGCAGTGAAGAGTTCGTGGACAATAGCAATCAGCCCCAGCATTTT. Protein product: CASSEEFVDNSNQPQHF.